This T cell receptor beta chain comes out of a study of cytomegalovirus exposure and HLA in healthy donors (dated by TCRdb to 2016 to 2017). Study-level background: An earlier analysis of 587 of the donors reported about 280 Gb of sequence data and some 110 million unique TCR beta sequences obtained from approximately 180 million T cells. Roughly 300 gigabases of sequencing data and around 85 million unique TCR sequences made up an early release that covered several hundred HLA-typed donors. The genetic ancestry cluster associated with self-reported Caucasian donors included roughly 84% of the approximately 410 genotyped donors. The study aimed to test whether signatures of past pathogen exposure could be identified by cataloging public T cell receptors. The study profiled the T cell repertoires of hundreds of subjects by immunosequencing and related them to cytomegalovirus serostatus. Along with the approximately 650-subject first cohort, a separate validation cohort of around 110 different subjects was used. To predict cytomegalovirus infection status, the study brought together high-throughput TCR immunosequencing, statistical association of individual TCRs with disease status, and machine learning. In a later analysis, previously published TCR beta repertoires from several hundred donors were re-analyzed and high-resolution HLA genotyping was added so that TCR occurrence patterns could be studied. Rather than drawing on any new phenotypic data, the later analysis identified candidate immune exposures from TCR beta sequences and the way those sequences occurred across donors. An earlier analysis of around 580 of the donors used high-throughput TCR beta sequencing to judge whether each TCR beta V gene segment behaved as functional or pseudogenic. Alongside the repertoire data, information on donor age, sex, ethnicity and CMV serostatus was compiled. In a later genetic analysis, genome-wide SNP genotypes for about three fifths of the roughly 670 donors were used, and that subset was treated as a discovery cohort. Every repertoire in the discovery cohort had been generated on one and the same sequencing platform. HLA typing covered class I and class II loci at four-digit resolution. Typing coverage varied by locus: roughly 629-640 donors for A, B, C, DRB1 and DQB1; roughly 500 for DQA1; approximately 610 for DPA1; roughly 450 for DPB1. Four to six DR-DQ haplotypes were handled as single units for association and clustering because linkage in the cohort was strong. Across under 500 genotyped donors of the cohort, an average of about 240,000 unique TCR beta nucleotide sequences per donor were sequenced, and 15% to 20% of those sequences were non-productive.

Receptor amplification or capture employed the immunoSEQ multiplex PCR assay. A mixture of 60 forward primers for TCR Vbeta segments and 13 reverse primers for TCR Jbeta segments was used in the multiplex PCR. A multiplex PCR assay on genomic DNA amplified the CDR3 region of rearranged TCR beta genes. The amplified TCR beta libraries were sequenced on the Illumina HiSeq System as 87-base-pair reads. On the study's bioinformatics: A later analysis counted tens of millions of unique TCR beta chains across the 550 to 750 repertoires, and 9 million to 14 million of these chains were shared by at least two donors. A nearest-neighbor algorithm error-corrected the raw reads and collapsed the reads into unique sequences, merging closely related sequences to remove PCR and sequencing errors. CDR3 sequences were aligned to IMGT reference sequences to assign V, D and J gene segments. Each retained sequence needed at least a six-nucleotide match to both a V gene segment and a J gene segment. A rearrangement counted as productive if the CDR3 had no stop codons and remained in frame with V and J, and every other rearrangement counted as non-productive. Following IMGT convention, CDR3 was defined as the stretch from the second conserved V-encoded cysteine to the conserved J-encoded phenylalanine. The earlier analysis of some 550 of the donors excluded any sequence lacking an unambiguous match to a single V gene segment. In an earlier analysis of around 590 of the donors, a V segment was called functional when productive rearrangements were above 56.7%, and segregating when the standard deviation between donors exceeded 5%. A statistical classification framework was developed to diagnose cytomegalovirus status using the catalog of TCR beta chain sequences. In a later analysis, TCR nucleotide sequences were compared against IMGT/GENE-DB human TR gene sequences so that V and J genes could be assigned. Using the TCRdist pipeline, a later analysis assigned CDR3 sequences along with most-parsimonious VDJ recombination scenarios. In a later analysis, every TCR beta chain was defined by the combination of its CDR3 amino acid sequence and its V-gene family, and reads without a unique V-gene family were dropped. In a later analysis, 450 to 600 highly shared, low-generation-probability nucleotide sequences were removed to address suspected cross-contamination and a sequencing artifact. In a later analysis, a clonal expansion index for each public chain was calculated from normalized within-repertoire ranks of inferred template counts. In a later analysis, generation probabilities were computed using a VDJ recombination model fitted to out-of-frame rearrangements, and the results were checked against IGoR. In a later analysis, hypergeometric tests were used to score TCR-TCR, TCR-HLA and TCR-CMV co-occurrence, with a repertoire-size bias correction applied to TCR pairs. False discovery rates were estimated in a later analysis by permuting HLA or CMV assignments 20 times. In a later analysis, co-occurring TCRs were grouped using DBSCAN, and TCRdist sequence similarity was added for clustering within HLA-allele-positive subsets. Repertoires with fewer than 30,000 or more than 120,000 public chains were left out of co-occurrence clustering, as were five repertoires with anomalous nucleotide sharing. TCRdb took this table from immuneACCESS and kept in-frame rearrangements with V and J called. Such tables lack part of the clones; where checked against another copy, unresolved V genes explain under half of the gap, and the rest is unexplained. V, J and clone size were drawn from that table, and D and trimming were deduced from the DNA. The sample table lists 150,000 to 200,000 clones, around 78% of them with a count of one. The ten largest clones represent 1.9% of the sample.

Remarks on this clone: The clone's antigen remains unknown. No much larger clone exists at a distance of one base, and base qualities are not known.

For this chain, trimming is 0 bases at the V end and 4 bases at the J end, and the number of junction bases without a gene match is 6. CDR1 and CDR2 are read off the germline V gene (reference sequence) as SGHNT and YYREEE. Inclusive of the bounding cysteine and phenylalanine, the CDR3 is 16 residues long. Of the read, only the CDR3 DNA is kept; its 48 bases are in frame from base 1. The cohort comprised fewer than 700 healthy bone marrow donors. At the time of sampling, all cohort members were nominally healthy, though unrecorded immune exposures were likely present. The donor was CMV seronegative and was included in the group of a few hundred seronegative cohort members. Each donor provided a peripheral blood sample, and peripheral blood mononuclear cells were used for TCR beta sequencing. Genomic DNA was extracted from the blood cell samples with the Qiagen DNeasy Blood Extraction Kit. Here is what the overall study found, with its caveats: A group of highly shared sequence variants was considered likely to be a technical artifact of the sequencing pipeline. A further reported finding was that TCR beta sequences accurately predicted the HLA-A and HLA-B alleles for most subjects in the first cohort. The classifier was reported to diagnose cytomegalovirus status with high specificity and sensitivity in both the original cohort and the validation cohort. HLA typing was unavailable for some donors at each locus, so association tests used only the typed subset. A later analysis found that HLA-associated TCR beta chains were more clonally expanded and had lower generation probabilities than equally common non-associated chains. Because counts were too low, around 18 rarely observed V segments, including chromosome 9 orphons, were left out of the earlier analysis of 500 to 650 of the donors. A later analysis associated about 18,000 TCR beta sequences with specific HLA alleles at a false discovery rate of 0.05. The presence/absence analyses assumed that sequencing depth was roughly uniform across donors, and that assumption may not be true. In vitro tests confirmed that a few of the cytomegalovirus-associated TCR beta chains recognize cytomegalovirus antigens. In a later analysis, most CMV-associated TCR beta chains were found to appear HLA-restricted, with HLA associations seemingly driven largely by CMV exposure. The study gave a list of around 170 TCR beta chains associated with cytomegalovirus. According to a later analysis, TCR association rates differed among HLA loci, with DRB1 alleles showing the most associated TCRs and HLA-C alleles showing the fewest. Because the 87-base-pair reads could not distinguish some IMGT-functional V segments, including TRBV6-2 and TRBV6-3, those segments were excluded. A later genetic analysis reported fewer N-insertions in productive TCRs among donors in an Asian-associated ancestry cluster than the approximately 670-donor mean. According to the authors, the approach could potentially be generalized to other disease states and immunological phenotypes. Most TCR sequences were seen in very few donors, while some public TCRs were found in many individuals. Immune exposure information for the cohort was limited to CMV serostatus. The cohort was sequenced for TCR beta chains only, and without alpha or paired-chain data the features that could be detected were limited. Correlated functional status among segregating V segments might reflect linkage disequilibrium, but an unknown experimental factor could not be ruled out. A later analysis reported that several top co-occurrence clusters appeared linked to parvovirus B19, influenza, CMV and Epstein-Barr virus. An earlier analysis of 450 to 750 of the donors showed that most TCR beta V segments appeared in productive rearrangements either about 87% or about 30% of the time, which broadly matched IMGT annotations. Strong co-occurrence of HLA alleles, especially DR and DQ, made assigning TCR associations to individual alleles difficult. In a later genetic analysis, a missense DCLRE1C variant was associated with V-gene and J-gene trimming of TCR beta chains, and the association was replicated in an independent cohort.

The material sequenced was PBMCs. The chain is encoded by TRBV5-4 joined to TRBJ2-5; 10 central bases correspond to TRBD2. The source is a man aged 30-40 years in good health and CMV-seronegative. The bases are TGTGCCAGCAGCTTGGGAGGGGCTAGCGGGAGAGAGACCCAGTACTTC. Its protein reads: CASSLGGASGRETQYF.